The rows below give T cell receptor beta chains drawn from one sample of a study of CD8 T cells in ankylosing spondylitis. Using its own MiXCR run on the 5' RACE reads, TCRdb lists one record per CDR3 protein. Counted here are nearly 250,000 distinct CDR3 sequences, roughly 32% occurring once; the ten biggest clones make up around 4.4%. The sequencing input was blood, either unsorted or a sorted T cell fraction (not recorded which). The receptor set was obtained from a male donor with ankylosing spondylitis or in good health (not recorded which). Both conserved end residues are part of each CDR3. Each record gives: clone size, V gene, D gene, J gene, CDR3 DNA, CDR3 protein. D genes are given only for firm matches. The listing skips clone size in some rows; elsewhere it reads once, few, many or a size class.

clone_size: few; v_call: TRBV29-1; d_call: .; j_call: TRBJ1-2; cdr3_nt: TGCAGCGTTGACAGGGTTAACTATGGCTACACCTTC; cdr3_aa: CSVDRVNYGYTF
clone_size: .; v_call: TRBV20-1; d_call: TRBD1; j_call: TRBJ2-7; cdr3_nt: TGCAGTGCTAGAGATGACAGGGAACCCACCTATCCATACGAGCAGTACTTC; cdr3_aa: CSARDDREPTYPYEQYF
clone_size: .; v_call: TRBV5-5; d_call: .; j_call: TRBJ2-7; cdr3_nt: TGTGCCAGCAGTCCCCTCGAGGGGCCGGCCTACGAGCAGTACTTC; cdr3_aa: CASSPLEGPAYEQYF
clone_size: few; v_call: TRBV20-1; d_call: .; j_call: TRBJ2-5; cdr3_nt: TGCAGTGCCACCCCCTCCGGCCTAAAAGAGACCCAGTACTTC; cdr3_aa: CSATPSGLKETQYF
clone_size: .; v_call: TRBV5-1; d_call: .; j_call: TRBJ2-1; cdr3_nt: TGCGCCAGCAGCTTGAGGGGTCAGATCCTCTTACACAATGAGCAGTTCTTC; cdr3_aa: CASSLRGQILLHNEQFF
clone_size: few; v_call: TRBV29-1; d_call: .; j_call: TRBJ1-4; cdr3_nt: TGCAGCGTTCGGCCGCAGATAAATGAAAAACTGTTTTTT; cdr3_aa: CSVRPQINEKLFF
clone_size: .; v_call: TRBV10-3; d_call: .; j_call: TRBJ2-1; cdr3_nt: TGTGCCACCGCATCAGTCTCCTACAATGAGCAGTTCTTC; cdr3_aa: CATASVSYNEQFF
clone_size: few; v_call: TRBV2; d_call: .; j_call: TRBJ2-7; cdr3_nt: TGTGCCAGCAGTAGGGGGGCCACCTACGAGCAGTACTTC; cdr3_aa: CASSRGATYEQYF
clone_size: .; v_call: TRBV12-3/TRBV12-4; d_call: .; j_call: TRBJ1-2; cdr3_nt: TGTGCCAGCAGTTTCGCGGATAACTATGGCTACACCTTC; cdr3_aa: CASSFADNYGYTF
clone_size: .; v_call: TRBV7-3; d_call: .; j_call: TRBJ2-3; cdr3_nt: TGTGCCAGCAGCTCCACAAATGCAGATACGCAGTATTTT; cdr3_aa: CASSSTNADTQYF
clone_size: few; v_call: TRBV20-1; d_call: TRBD1; j_call: TRBJ1-2; cdr3_nt: TGCAGTGCCCGAACGGGACAGGACTATGGCTACACCTTC; cdr3_aa: CSARTGQDYGYTF
clone_size: .; v_call: TRBV5-1; d_call: .; j_call: TRBJ2-2; cdr3_nt: TGCGCCAGCAGCTTGGAATTGTTGACAGGCGAGAACACCGGGGAGCTGTTTTTT; cdr3_aa: CASSLELLTGENTGELFF